A single T cell receptor (beta chain) is shown here with its context. Trimming cost V 7 bases and J 4 bases; bases outside gene matches: 17. The CDR3 is made up of 17 amino acids. Germline-derived CDR1 and CDR2 are SGHVS and FQNEAQ. This sample is drawn from a study of technical replicates of blood from several donors. Sequencing used immunoSEQ multiplex PCR; TCRdb keeps in-frame clones, though not all of them. The sample has 80,000 to 100,000 clones; approximately 96% are singletons. The TCR was taken from a human donor in good health. What was sequenced was T cells isolated from PBMCs. The chain carries TRBV7-8 and TRBJ2-3, with TRBD2 matching 7 bases. The CDR3 is CASKTRRSGGRSDTQYF. CDR3 sequence (DNA): TGTGCCAGCAAAACTAGGCGGTCGGGAGGACGATCAGATACGCAGTATTTT.